Listed here are 2 T cell receptor beta chains from one sample, sequenced in a study of blood T cell repertoires in COVID-19 (dated by TCRdb to 2019 to 2021). Libraries were constructed by the immunoSEQ multiplex PCR assay. TCRdb re-hosts the immuneACCESS table, in-frame sequences only. Its copies lack some clones; in the studies checked, an unresolved V gene accounts for under half of them, and the cause for the rest is not known. The sample profile shows under 200,000 clones; about 86% of them were found once. The ten top clones hold approximately 18% of the sample. The sequenced material came from peripheral blood. These receptors came from a woman between 65 and 79 years old who had recovered from COVID-19.

This chain connects TRBV5-1 to TRBJ1-5; the match to TRBD1 covers 12 bases. The trim removed 4 bases at V and 5 bases at J, leaving 7 bases unmatched. Germline V CDR1 and CDR2: SGHRS, YFSETQ. The CDR3 covers 16 residues. The DNA of the CDR3 is TGCGCCAGCAGCCTCGGGGGGACAGGGGGCTATCAGCCCCAGCATTTT. It yields the protein CASSLGGTGGYQPQHF. The full variable domain, its missing parts supplied by reference TRBV5-1 and TRBJ1-5, is KAGVTQTPRYLIKTRGQQVTLSCSPISGHRSVSWYQQTPGQGLQFLFEYFSETQRNKGNFPGRFSGRQFSNSRSEMNVSTLELGDSALYLCASSLGGTGGYQPQHFGDGTRLSIL.

The table lists this clone with a few counts. The chain uses TRBV2 and TRBJ2-5; D remains ambiguous. The CDR3 runs 13 residues. V dropped 11 bases and J dropped 2 bases, with 15 bases sitting between them. CDR1 is SNHLY and CDR2 is FYNNEI in the germline V gene. CDR3 residues: CALPLGDQETQYF. DNA of the CDR3: TGTGCCCTCCCTTTGGGCGATCAAGAGACCCAGTACTTC.